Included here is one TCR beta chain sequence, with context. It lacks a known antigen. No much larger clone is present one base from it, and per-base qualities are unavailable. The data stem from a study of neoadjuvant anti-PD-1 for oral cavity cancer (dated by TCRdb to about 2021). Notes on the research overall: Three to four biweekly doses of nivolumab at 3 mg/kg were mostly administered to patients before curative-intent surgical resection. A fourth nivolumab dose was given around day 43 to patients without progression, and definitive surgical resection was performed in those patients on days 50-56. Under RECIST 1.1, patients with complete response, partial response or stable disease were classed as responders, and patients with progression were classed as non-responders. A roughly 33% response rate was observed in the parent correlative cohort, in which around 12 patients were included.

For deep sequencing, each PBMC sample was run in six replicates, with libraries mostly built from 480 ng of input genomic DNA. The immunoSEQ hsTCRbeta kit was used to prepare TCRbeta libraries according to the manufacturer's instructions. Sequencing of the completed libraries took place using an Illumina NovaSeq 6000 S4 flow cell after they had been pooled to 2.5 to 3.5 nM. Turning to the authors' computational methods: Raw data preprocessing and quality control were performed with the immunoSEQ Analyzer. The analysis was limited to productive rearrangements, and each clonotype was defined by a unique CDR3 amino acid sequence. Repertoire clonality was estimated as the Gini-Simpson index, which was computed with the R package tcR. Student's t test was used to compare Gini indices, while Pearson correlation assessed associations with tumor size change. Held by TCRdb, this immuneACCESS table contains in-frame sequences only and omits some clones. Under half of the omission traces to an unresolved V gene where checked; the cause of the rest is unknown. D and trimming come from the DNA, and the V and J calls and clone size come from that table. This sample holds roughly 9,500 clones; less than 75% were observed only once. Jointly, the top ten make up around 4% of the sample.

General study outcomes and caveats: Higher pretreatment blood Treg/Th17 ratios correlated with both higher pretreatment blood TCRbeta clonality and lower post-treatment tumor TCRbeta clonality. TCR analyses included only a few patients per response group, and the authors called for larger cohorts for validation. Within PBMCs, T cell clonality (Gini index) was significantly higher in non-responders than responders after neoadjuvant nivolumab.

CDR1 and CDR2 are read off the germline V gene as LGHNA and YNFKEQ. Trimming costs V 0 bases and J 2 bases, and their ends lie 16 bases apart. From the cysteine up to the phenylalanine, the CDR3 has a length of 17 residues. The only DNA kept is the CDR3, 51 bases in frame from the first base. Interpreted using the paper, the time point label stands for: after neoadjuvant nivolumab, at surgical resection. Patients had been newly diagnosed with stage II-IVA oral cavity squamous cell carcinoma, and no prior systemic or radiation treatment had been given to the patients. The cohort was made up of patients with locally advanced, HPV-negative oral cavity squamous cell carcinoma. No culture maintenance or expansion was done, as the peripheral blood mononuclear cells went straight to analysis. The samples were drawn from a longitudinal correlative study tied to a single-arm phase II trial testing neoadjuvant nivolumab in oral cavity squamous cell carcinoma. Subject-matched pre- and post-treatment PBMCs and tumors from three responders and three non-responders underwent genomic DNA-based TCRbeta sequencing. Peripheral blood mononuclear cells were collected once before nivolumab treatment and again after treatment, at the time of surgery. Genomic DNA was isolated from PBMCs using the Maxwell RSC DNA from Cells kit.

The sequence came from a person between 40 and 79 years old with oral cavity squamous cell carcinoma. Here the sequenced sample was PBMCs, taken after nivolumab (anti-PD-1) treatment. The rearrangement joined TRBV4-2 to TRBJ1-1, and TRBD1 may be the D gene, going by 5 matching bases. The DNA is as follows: TGTGCCAGCAGCCAAGAGCTAGCGGTGGGGGTTAACACTGAAGCTTTCTTT. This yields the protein CASSQELAVGVNTEAFF.